These 22 T cell receptor beta chains originate from one sample sequenced in a study of cytotoxic CD8 clonotypes in ibrutinib-treated CLL. Clones were read by immunoSEQ multiplex PCR, and TCRdb kept only the in-frame ones, dropping some. The sample contains about 140,000 clones, around three quarters of which appear only once. The sequenced sample was PBMCs, obtained after 12 months of ibrutinib treatment. Every receptor here comes from a human donor with chronic lymphocytic leukemia.

The V call is TRBV10-3, the J call TRBJ2-6; the D gene is possibly TRBD1 (5 bases). V was cut by 6 bases and J by 1 base, with 7 bases left in between. The CDR3 has 14 amino acids. The V gene's germline CDR1 is ENHRY and CDR2 SYGVKD. CDR3 region: CAIRDKSGANVLTF. As DNA, the CDR3 is TGTGCCATCAGGGACAAATCTGGGGCCAACGTCCTGACTTTC.

The chain has TRBV19 and TRBJ2-7, with TRBD2 matching over 10 bases. This CDR3 contains 16 residues. With V trimmed by 3 bases and J by 3 bases, 8 bases remained unmatched. Germline lookup yields CDR1 LNHDA and CDR2 SQIVND (reference sequence). CDR3 sequence reads: CASSIHSGRSNYEQYF. The CDR3 DNA follows: TGTGCCAGTAGTATCCATAGCGGGAGGTCTAACTACGAGCAGTACTTC.

CDR3 protein: CASSAPGGGGELFF. The CDR3 nucleotides read TGTGCCAGCAGCGCACCCGGGGGAGGCGGGGAGCTGTTTTTT. The chain combines TRBV9 with TRBJ2-2; possible D gene TRBD2, 6 bases. This CDR3 spans 14 amino acids. Trimming removed 3 bases at V and 7 bases at J, with 13 bases between. The germline V gene encodes CDR1 SGDLS and CDR2 YYNGEE.

The chain carries TRBV28 and TRBJ1-3; 7 nucleotides agree with TRBD1. The CDR3 spans 12 residues. V shed 10 bases and J 7 bases; nucleotides not matched to a gene: 7. Germline CDR1 and CDR2: MDHEN and SYDVKM. The CDR3 region is CATVTGRNTIYF. The CDR3 DNA sequence: TGTGCCACCGTGACAGGGCGGAACACCATATATTTT.

This sequence joins TRBV6-5 and TRBJ1-4; unclear D gene. Trimming left V 6 bases short and J 5 bases short, with 13 bases between. CDR1 is MNHEY and CDR2 is SVGAGI in the germline V gene. The CDR3 loop spans 14 amino acids. The CDR3 region is CASSLSRLNEKLFF. Here the CDR3 DNA reads TGTGCCAGCAGCCTCAGTCGGCTAAATGAAAAACTGTTTTTT.

V is TRBV5-6 and J is TRBJ1-6; TRBD1 matches 11 bases. The CDR3 runs 15 residues. Unmatched junction bases numbered 3, after V lost 2 bases and J lost 8 bases. CDR1 and CDR2 from the germline V gene are SGHDT and YYEEEE. CDR3 in DNA: TGTGCCAGCAGCTTCGAGGACAGGGGGCATTCACCCCTCCACTTT. It encodes CASSFEDRGHSPLHF.

The V and J genes are TRBV11-3 and TRBJ2-3; D unresolved. In germline, CDR1 is SGHNT, CDR2 YENEEA. This CDR3 region has 16 residues. Trimming removed 2 bases from V and 6 bases from J, with 18 bases in between. The CDR3 loop is CASSLLVAGIRDTQYF. CDR3 DNA sequence: TGTGCCAGCAGCTTATTAGTCGCTGGGATTCGTGATACGCAGTATTTT.

The chain is built from TRBV11-2 and TRBJ2-7; 12 bases fit TRBD1. The germline CDR1 and CDR2 sequences are SGHAT and FQNNGV. J gave up 7 bases and V 5 bases, and 9 bases lay outside the gene matches. The CDR3 is 15 residues long. The CDR3 DNA sequence: TGTGCCAGCAGCCGGCCGGGACAGGGGGCGCGGGAGCAGTACTTC. It is translated as CASSRPGQGAREQYF.

This clone was detected once. The rearrangement joins TRBV11-3 to TRBJ2-7, with 7 bases lining up with TRBD2. Germline V gene sequence: CDR1 SGHNT, CDR2 YENEEA. The CDR3 runs 13 residues. V shed 4 bases and J 6 bases; nucleotides not matched to a gene: 6. The CDR3 DNA reads TGTGCCAGCAGCTGGACTAGTAGTGGCGAGCAGTACTTC. This codes for CASSWTSSGEQYF.

This chain uses TRBV25-1 with TRBJ2-3; no definite D call. Trimming shortened V by 2 bases and J by 0 bases, and 6 bases separated the two germline ends. The CDR3 is made up of 14 amino acids. The germline V gene encodes CDR1 MGHDK and CDR2 SYGVNS. CDR3 loop: CASSEGESTDTQYF. The DNA of the CDR3 is TGTGCCAGCAGTGAAGGGGAAAGCACAGATACGCAGTATTTT.

This clone came up a few times. V usage is TRBV27 and J usage is TRBJ1-2; 10 nucleotides agree with TRBD1. CDR3 length: 14 residues. V lost 5 bases to trimming and J lost 2 bases; unmatched junction nucleotides: 2. The germline V gene encodes CDR1 MNHEY and CDR2 SMNVEV (reference sequence). CDR3: CASSRDRGNYGYTF. CDR3 in DNA: TGTGCCAGCAGTAGGGACAGGGGAAACTATGGCTACACCTTC.

This chain joins TRBV10-3 and TRBJ2-3; a weak D match, TRBD2 (6 bases). The CDR3 is 13 amino acids. Looked up from germline, CDR1 is ENHRY and CDR2 is SYGVKD. Trimming shortened V by 8 bases and J by 1 base, and 10 bases separated the two germline ends. The CDR3 is CAIGGVGTDTQYF. The DNA for the CDR3 is TGTGCCATCGGCGGGGTCGGCACAGATACGCAGTATTTT.

The CDR3 sequence: CASSLDAGIYGYTF. Here the CDR3 DNA reads TGCGCCAGCAGCTTGGATGCAGGGATTTATGGCTACACCTTC. The genes are TRBV5-1 and TRBJ1-2; perhaps TRBD1 as D (5 bases). The CDR3 contains 14 residues. The germline V gene has CDR1 SGHRS and CDR2 YFSETQ. The V end lost 0 bases, the J end lost 5 bases, and 11 bases lay between the germline ends.

The chain links TRBV28 to TRBJ2-1, with TRBD1 matching over 7 bases. The germline V gene has CDR1 MDHEN and CDR2 SYDVKM. CDR3 size: 15 residues. V lost 2 bases and J lost 4; bases outside the gene matches: 5. The CDR3 spells CASSLGQGVYNEQFF. In DNA form, the CDR3 reads TGTGCCAGCAGTTTAGGCCAGGGGGTTTACAATGAGCAGTTCTTC. The full variable domain, its missing parts supplied by reference TRBV28 and TRBJ2-1, is DVKVTQSSRYLVKRTGEKVFLECVQDMDHENMFWYRQDPGLGLRLIYFSYDVKMKEKGDIPEGYSVSREKKERFSLILESASTNQTSMYLCASSLGQGVYNEQFFGPGTRLTVL.

The rearrangement uses TRBV19 and TRBJ2-7, with 9 bases matching TRBD1. Germline V lookup: CDR1 LNHDA, CDR2 SQIVND (reference sequence). The ends lost 6 bases at V and 1 base at J; junction bases unmatched: 7. The CDR3 extends over 15 amino acids. The CDR3 is CASSYEGTGSYEQYF. The CDR3 DNA sequence: TGTGCCAGTAGCTATGAGGGGACAGGGTCCTACGAGCAGTACTTC. The whole variable domain, remainder taken from reference TRBV19 and TRBJ2-7, is DGGITQSPKYLFRKEGQNVTLSCEQNLNHDAMYWYRQDPGQGLRLIYYSQIVNDFQKGDIAEGYSVSREKKESFPLTVTSAQKNPTAFYLCASSYEGTGSYEQYFGPGTRLTVT.

This clone has a single count. The chain recombines TRBV13 with TRBJ2-7, with 7 bases lining up with TRBD2. Germline-derived CDR1 and CDR2 are PRHDT and FYEKMQ (reference sequence). Germline trimming cut 3 bases from V and 3 bases from J; bases unmatched to any gene: 8. The CDR3 consists of 15 residues. The CDR3 protein is CASSLGLGGNYEQYF. As DNA, the CDR3 is TGTGCCAGCAGCTTGGGACTCGGGGGGAACTACGAGCAGTACTTC.

This sequence joins TRBV5-5 and TRBJ1-5; D gene uncertain. Looked up from germline, CDR1 is SGHKS and CDR2 is YYEKEE (reference sequence). The V end lost 0 bases, the J end lost 2 bases, and 6 bases lay between the germline ends. This CDR3 has 14 amino acids. The CDR3 nucleotides read TGTGCCAGCAGCTTGGATCGGGGCAATCAGCCCCAGCATTTT. Its protein is CASSLDRGNQPQHF.

This clone is a singleton in its sample. The V call is TRBV27, the J call TRBJ1-3, with unresolved D. CDR1 and CDR2 from the germline V gene are MNHEY and SMNVEV (reference sequence). The CDR3 covers 14 residues. V gave up 2 bases and J gave up 0 bases, with 5 bases separating them. In nucleotides, the CDR3 is TGTGCCAGCAGTTTAATGGGCTCTGGAAACACCATATATTTT. Translation gives CASSLMGSGNTIYF.

This rearrangement joins TRBV18 to TRBJ2-1, with 7 bases fitting TRBD2. The germline V gene has CDR1 KGHSH and CDR2 LQKENI. V gave up 0 bases and J gave up 4 bases; unmatched junction bases: 3. This CDR3 spans 15 amino acids. CDR3 region: CASSPPQRGYNEQFF. CDR3 in DNA: TGTGCCAGCTCACCACCGCAGCGGGGATACAATGAGCAGTTCTTC.

The gene calls are TRBV30 and TRBJ1-3; D ambiguous. CDR1 is GTSNPN, CDR2 SVGIG, per germline (reference sequence). The V gene lost 0 bases and the J gene lost 4 bases, with 10 bases spanning the gap. This CDR3 comprises 14 residues. CDR3 protein: CAWSVLVGGNTIYF. The CDR3 nucleotides are TGTGCCTGGAGTGTACTTGTCGGAGGAAACACCATATATTTT.

The CDR3: CASSLAGSHEKLFF. The CDR3, as DNA: TGTGCCAGCAGCTTAGCAGGATCTCATGAAAAACTGTTTTTT. The chain links TRBV7-8 to TRBJ1-4; D is uncertain. Trimming removed 0 bases from V and 6 bases from J, with 8 bases in between. This CDR3 region has 14 residues. Germline values: CDR1 SGHVS, CDR2 FQNEAQ. Together with reference TRBV7-8 and TRBJ1-4, the CDR3 gives the full variable domain: GAGVSQSPRYKVAKRGQDVALRCDPISGHVSLFWYQQALGQGPEFLTYFQNEAQLDKSGLPSDRFFAERPEGSVSTLKIQRTQQEDSAVYLCASSLAGSHEKLFFGSGTQLSVL.

The chain couples TRBV1 to TRBJ1-5; the DNA was not compared with TRBD1, the D call given in the table. TRBV1 is noted as a pseudogene. The CDR3 length is 13 residues. The CDR3 protein is CTSSHAGNQPQHF. DNA for the CDR3: TGCACCAGCAGCCATGCAGGGAATCAGCCCCAGCATTTT.